This TCR beta chain was captured in a study of control samples from healthy donors and cancer patients. Germline V CDR1 and CDR2: LNHDA, SQIVND (reference sequence). CDR3 size: 15 residues. J was trimmed by 1 base and V by 9 bases; bases with no gene match: 8. TCRdb's table, derived via immunoSEQ multiplex PCR, lists solely in-frame clones and lacks some. This sample has around 45,000 clones, with roughly 77% found just once. Sequencing was done on a sample of formalin-fixed, paraffin-embedded tissue. The source of this sequence is a male donor with melanoma. The V gene is TRBV19, the J gene TRBJ2-5; 10 bases fit TRBD2. As DNA, the CDR3 is TGTGCCAGCGGACTAGCGGCGACTGCCCAAGAGACCCAGTACTTC. As protein: CASGLAATAQETQYF. Looking up the rest from reference TRBV19 and TRBJ2-5 gives the full variable domain: DGGITQSPKYLFRKEGQNVTLSCEQNLNHDAMYWYRQDPGQGLRLIYYSQIVNDFQKGDIAEGYSVSREKKESFPLTVTSAQKNPTAFYLCASGLAATAQETQYFGPGTRLLVL.